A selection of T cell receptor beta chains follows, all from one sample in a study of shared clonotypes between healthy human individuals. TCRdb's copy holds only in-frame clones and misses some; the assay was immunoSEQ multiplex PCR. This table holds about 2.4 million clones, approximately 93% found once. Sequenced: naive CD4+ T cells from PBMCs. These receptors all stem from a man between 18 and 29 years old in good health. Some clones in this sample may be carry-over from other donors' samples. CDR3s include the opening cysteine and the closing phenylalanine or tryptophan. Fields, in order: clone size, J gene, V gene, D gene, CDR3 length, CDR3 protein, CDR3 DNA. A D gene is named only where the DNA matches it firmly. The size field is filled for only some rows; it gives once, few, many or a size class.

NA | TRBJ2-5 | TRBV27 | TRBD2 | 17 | CASSPPGLAGGRETQYF | TGTGCCAGCAGCCCACCGGGACTAGCGGGAGGGAGGGAGACCCAGTACTTC
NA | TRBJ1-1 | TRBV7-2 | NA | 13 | CASTLTPGTEAFF | TGTGCCAGCACCCTCACCCCCGGCACTGAAGCTTTCTTT
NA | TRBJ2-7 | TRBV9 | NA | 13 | CASGLSREGEQYF | TGTGCCAGCGGCCTGTCCAGAGAAGGGGAGCAGTACTTC
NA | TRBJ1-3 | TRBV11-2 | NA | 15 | CASSLDGFSGNTIYF | TGTGCCAGCAGCTTAGACGGATTCTCTGGAAACACCATATATTTT
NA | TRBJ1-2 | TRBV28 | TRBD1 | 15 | CASRTGGAGNYGYTF | TGTGCCAGCAGAACAGGGGGCGCTGGGAACTATGGCTACACCTTC
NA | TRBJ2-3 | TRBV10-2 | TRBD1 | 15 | CASSRQGRSTDTQYF | TGCGCCAGCAGTAGACAGGGTAGGAGCACAGATACGCAGTATTTT
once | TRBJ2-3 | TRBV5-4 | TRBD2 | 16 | CASSPRLAGGSDTQYF | TGTGCCAGCAGCCCAAGACTAGCGGGAGGTTCAGATACGCAGTATTTT
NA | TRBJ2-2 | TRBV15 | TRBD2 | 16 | CATSRGGRAVGGELFF | TGTGCCACCAGCAGAGGCGGGAGGGCCGTCGGCGGGGAGCTGTTTTTT
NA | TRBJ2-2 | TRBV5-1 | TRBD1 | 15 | CASRAGQGDTGELFF | TGCGCCAGCAGGGCAGGACAGGGGGACACCGGGGAGCTGTTTTTT
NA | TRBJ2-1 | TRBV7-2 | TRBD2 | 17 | CASRFVGTSGSYNEQFF | TGTGCCAGCCGATTTGTGGGTACTAGCGGGTCCTACAATGAGCAGTTCTTC
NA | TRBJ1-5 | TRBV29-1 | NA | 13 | CSVSDSPNQPQHF | TGCAGCGTCAGTGACTCCCCCAATCAGCCCCAGCATTTT
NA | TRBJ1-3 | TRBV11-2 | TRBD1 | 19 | CASSPGGRYRGGAGNTIYF | TGTGCCAGCAGCCCAGGCGGTAGATACAGGGGGGGAGCTGGAAACACCATATATTTT
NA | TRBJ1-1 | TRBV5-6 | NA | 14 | CASSPTGAGTEAFF | TGTGCCAGCAGCCCCACGGGGGCCGGCACTGAAGCTTTCTTT
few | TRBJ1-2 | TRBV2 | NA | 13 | CASTPVRDYGYTF | TGTGCCAGCACGCCAGTACGTGACTATGGCTACACCTTC
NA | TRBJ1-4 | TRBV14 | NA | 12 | CASSNGNEKLFF | TGTGCCAGCAGCAACGGGAATGAAAAACTGTTTTTT